This TCR beta chain was identified during a study of shared clonotypes between healthy human individuals. Germline CDR1 is SGHNT and CDR2 is YYREEE (reference sequence). V lost 3 bases and J lost 2, with 18 bases in between. This CDR3 has 16 amino acids. Sequencing was performed with immunoSEQ multiplex PCR; in TCRdb, only in-frame clones are kept and a portion is missing. Of 450,000 to 550,000 clones in the sample, roughly 78% were seen once. The sample comprised PBMCs. The chain has TRBV5-4 and TRBJ2-7; D is perhaps TRBD2 (6 bases). This receptor was taken from a middle-aged woman in good health. Some clones in this sample may be carry-over from other donors' samples. This chain's CDR3 is CASSSELALSTYEQYF. CDR3 sequence (DNA): TGTGCCAGCAGCTCGGAACTAGCTCTGTCAACCTACGAGCAGTACTTC. The full variable domain, with the rest looked up from reference TRBV5-4 and TRBJ2-7, is ETGVTQSPTHLIKTRGQQVTLRCSSQSGHNTVSWYQQALGQGPQFIFQYYREEENGRGNFPPRFSGLQFPNYSSELNVNALELDDSALYLCASSSELALSTYEQYFGPGTRLTVT.